Presented here are 3 T cell receptor beta chains from one specimen sequenced in a study of control samples from healthy donors and cancer patients (dated by TCRdb to about 2020). The library was built by means of the immunoSEQ multiplex PCR assay. TCRdb carries this immuneACCESS record with in-frame sequences only. Its versions omit some clonotypes, under half of them owing to an unresolved V gene in the studies checked, with the rest unexplained. The sample has roughly 54,000 clones on record, almost 96% of them singletons. The top ten clonotypes cover around 2% of the sample. Sequencing was done on a sample of blood. These receptors were taken from a woman under 40 in good health.

The chain is built from TRBV4-1 and TRBJ1-3, with a tentative D call TRBD1 (6 bases). Trimming removed 1 base at V and 1 base at J, with 8 bases between. Germline assignment: CDR1 MGHRA and CDR2 YSYEKL. The CDR3 covers 15 residues. The CDR3 here is CASSQAQGSGNTIYF. In nucleotides, the CDR3 is TGCGCCAGCAGCCAAGCCCAGGGGTCTGGAAACACCATATATTTT.

The V gene is TRBV5-4, the J gene TRBJ2-4, with D uncertain. Germline values: CDR1 SGHNT, CDR2 YYREEE (reference sequence). CDR3 size: 11 residues. V was shortened by 0 bases and J by 10 bases, with 5 bases between the two germline ends. The CDR3 loop reads CASSLGPIQYF. CDR3 coding DNA: TGTGCCAGCAGCTTGGGCCCAATTCAGTACTTC. The full variable domain, its missing parts supplied by reference TRBV5-4 and TRBJ2-4, is ETGVTQSPTHLIKTRGQQVTLRCSSQSGHNTVSWYQQALGQGPQFIFQYYREEENGRGNFPPRFSGLQFPNYSSELNVNALELDDSALYLCASSLGPIQYFGAGTRLSVL.

The chain links TRBV5-1 to TRBJ2-7, with D perhaps given as TRBD1 or TRBD2 (5 bases each). The ends were cut back, 4 bases at V and 6 bases at J, with 17 bases in the middle. This CDR3 has 14 amino acids. CDR1 SGHRS and CDR2 YFSETQ come from the germline V gene. CDR3 in DNA: TGCGCCAGCAGCACCGGGACGGGTGGGCTCGAGCAGTACTTC. Amino acid sequence: CASSTGTGGLEQYF.